This entry describes one T cell receptor (beta chain). It lacks a known antigen. Base qualities were left out, and no much larger clone turns up one base away. Inclusive of the bounding cysteine and phenylalanine, the CDR3 is 14 residues long. Just CDR3 DNA is preserved here, 42 bases in frame from base 1. Per the germline V gene, MGHRA is the CDR1 and YSYEKL is the CDR2. Trimming at the junction amounts to 3 bases on V and 6 bases on J, and the germline ends lie 14 bases apart. The data stem from a study of CD8 T cells in Susac syndrome (dated by TCRdb to between 2018 and 2021). For the study in its entirety: Repertoire sequencing was used to test whether CD8+ T cell activation and differentiation in Susac syndrome was antigen driven. The study compared CD8+ T cell repertoire clonality among 12 healthy donors, approximately 14 Susac syndrome patients and roughly 16 multiple sclerosis patients. The paper's findings and limits, for the study overall: The study acknowledged that relatively few individuals were included in the TCR sequencing and HLA analysis.

Peripheral blood CD8+ and CD4+ T cells from healthy donors, Susac syndrome patients and multiple sclerosis patients were profiled using high-throughput TCR beta sequencing. The multiple sclerosis controls were treatment-naive patients whose relapsing-remitting disease, either stable or active, fulfilled the revised McDonald criteria. Bulk CD8+ and CD4+ T cells were purified magnetically by negative isolation, whereas CD8+ TEMRA cells were enriched by FACS. Blood was collected in EDTA tubes and processed within 24 hours, with PBMCs isolated through density gradient centrifugation. PBMCs intended for TCR sequencing were cryopreserved in liquid nitrogen and were subsequently thawed in a 37 degrees C water bath. A purity of at least 90% was achieved for sorted or isolated CD4+, CD8+ and CD8+ TEMRA cells. RNA was extracted using the RNeasy kit, and roughly 0.45 to 1 microgram was reverse transcribed with random hexamers. The immunoSEQ multiplex PCR assay, covering 54 Vbeta and 13 Jbeta segments, was used to amplify TCR beta CDR3 regions. PCR amplification bias was corrected using a synthetic template baseline for primer optimization and computational correction. Per the source publication's procedure: Reads were annotated to V, D and J genes according to IMGT and were analyzed with immunoSEQ Analyzer, with only productive sequences retained. Clonality was computed as one minus Shannon entropy normalized by log2 of the number of productive unique sequences. Public and private clones were assessed among the 100 most prevalent clones of each patient and control. A clone was defined as Susac-specific if it was absent from the healthy and MS cohorts, from roughly 980 published viral clones and from other ImmuneACCESS disease sequences. Using fastp trimming at Q25 and MiXCR clonotype assembly, TCRdb reanalyzed the public sequencing data and kept in-frame beta chains. Every entry covers one CDR3 protein and lists the most common genes and DNA from its rows. These V and J calls derive from TCRdb rather than the authors' analysis. The sample table records tens of thousands of distinct CDR3 sequences; approximately 94% of these occur just once. The ten largest clonotypes hold approximately 0.38% of the sample.

This TCR was sampled from a human donor with multiple sclerosis. Material: CD8+ T cells from PBMCs. The V and J genes are TRBV4-1 and TRBJ1-1, with a weak D call of TRBD1 (5 bases match). CDR3 sequence: CASSQISRDAEAFF. The DNA reads as follows: TGCGCCAGCAGCCAGATTTCCAGGGATGCTGAAGCTTTCTTT.